This TCR beta chain emerged from a study of blood T cell repertoires in COVID-19 (dated by TCRdb to 2018 to 2020). Concerning the study at large: Collaborator samples came from the United States, Italy and Spain and covered acute and convalescent phases of COVID-19. The repertoires were made available in a free public database intended to serve as a resource for research on the immune response to SARS-CoV-2. Nearly every sample came with metadata listing a de-identified subject ID, COVID-19 status, age in years and sex. The dataset comprised deeply sampled blood TCRbeta repertoires from subjects exposed to, actively infected with, or recovered from COVID-19. Samples were obtained from the ongoing ImmuneRACE study (first 160 participants) and from about 1,300 subjects provided by 6 global collaborators. The material from the prospective study consisted of cDNA or gDNA derived from T cells, B-cell-depleted T cells, or PBMCs. Where available, HLA class I and class II types were obtained from metadata supplied by the sample provider rather than from assay-based typing.

This clone was counted between two and nine times. This receptor's antigen is unknown. Per-nucleotide qualities are absent, and no much larger clonotype sits a single base away. From V the trimming removes 8 bases and from J it removes 4 bases, while the gene matches leave 4 bases of the junction unaccounted for. CDR1 is given as MNHEY and CDR2 as SVGAGI, both from the germline V gene. Its CDR3 holds 12 amino acids, cysteine through phenylalanine. Just CDR3 DNA is preserved here, 36 bases in frame from base 1. TCRbeta CDR3 regions were amplified from genomic DNA by means of the immunoSEQ Assay, a bias-controlled multiplex PCR. The original pipeline was this. The number of nucleated cells in each sample was estimated from the amplification of reference gene primers within the assay. To quantify the absolute abundance of each unique TCRbeta CDR3 rearrangement, sequence reads were collapsed and filtered. For each sample, productive Simpson clonality was calculated as the square root of Simpson's diversity index over productive rearrangements. In its TCRdb copy, this immuneACCESS table keeps in-frame sequences only and misses some clones. Where compared with another copy, unresolved V genes explain less than half of these, and the others have no known cause. That table gives V, J and clone size, and the DNA gave D and trimming. In this sample the table shows a few hundred thousand clones, 75% to 90% of which occur a single time. Together, the top ten hold about 1.9% of the sample.

Study-wide conclusions, independent of this receptor: The amount of clinical and demographic metadata varied by source and participant and was provided uncurated.

Samples from volunteer blood donors who had recovered from COVID-19 were contributed by a second Seattle source. The collaborating institutions used their own protocols to collect whole blood in K2EDTA tubes. Collaborator samples were shipped for TCRbeta analysis as frozen whole blood, isolated PBMCs, or DNA extracted from either sample type. Sequencing was done on a sample of peripheral blood. This TCR was recovered from a woman in her 30s who had recovered from COVID-19. The chain couples TRBV6-5 to TRBJ1-1; 7 bases in between match TRBD1. The CDR3 region has the sequence CASHDRVTEAFF. The DNA sequence is as follows: TGTGCCAGCCACGACAGGGTCACTGAAGCTTTCTTT.